This T cell receptor (beta chain) is drawn from a study of circulating and synovial CD4+ cells in juvenile arthritis (dated by TCRdb to between 2013 and 2015). Background on the whole study: Within each patient, the study compared the TCRbeta CDR3 repertoires of three groups: circulating HLA-DR+ CD4 T cells, bulk blood CD4 T cells, and synovial CD4 T cells. The goal of the repertoire sequencing was to confirm that synovial clonotypes were enriched in a circulating synovial-like CD4 T cell subset.

Libraries were prepared through the immunoSEQ multiplex PCR assay. TCRbeta CDR3 sequencing was performed as a commercial service by an external provider. Under the source paper's analysis protocol: Productive nucleotide sequences and amino acid sequences obtained through in silico translation were used in the analyses. Diversity was quantified by Renyi entropy over a range of alpha values, with sample size equalised by taking the median of 200 repeated subsamples. Pairwise repertoire distance was calculated as one minus the Chao-modified Jaccard index to correct for under-sampling and was used for clustering. Frequency-weighted overlap with synovial clonotypes was calculated over 200 sample sizes with 200 draws without replacement at each size, and the overlap was reported at the size of the smaller sample. TCRdb mirrors the immuneACCESS table, restricted to in-frame sequences. Some clones are absent from its copies; in checked studies, under half trace to an unresolved V gene, and the reason for the others is unknown. That table is the source of V, J and clone size, and D and trimming were worked out from the DNA. The sample table lists approximately 35,000 clones, about 96% of them with a count of one. The leading ten clones occupy 0.15% to 0.2% of the sample.

Overall study outcomes, separate from this receptor: Traditional Vbeta family usage analysis did not detect the difference between circulating pathogenic-like lymphocytes and bulk blood T cells. Overlap with synovium increased with sequencing depth, so measured shared-clonotype fractions likely underestimated the full repertoire overlap. Because T cell genome counts differed by at least an order of magnitude between CPL and bulk blood CD4 samples, sample-size effects were addressed. Synovial and circulating pathogenic-like lymphocyte repertoires were less diverse than bulk blood CD4 repertoires, with some CPL samples as oligoclonal as synovium. Circulating pathogenic-like lymphocytes clustered together with synovial T cells and shared a substantially larger fraction of CDR3 sequences with synovium than bulk blood did.

Details on this clone: Its antigen has not been determined. Base-call qualities are not available, and no considerably larger clone is one nucleotide away.

The sequenced samples came from patients who had active juvenile idiopathic arthritis. Cells were sorted right after thawing, and dead cells were excluded with Live/Dead Fixable Near-IR Stain. The CDR3 sequence holds 14 residues, the cysteine and phenylalanine included. Solely the CDR3 DNA is kept, with 42 bases framed from the first base. Germline trimming amounts to 7 bases on V and 5 bases on J, with 9 as the count of junction bases outside the gene matches. CDR1 SGHTA and CDR2 FQGNSA are derived from the germline V gene. The V gene is TRBV7-2 and the J gene is TRBJ2-5; TRBD2 matches 8 bases in the middle. This TCR derives from a human donor with juvenile idiopathic arthritis. Material for sequencing was CD4+ T cells from blood. The sequenced DNA: TGTGCCAGCAAACTAATTAGCGGGAAGGAGACCCAGTACTTC. Protein translation: CASKLISGKETQYF.